The table lists the clone carrying this TCR beta chain with many counts. Its specificity is not known. The CDR3 covers 16 residues. Trimming removed 0 bases from V and 0 bases from J, with 9 bases in between. CDR1 is SGHTA, CDR2 FQGNSA, per germline. The data stem from a study of T cell repertoires in cytomegalovirus infection. About the study: Selected CMV epitopes included recently identified HLA-C-restricted ones as well as well-studied HLA-B-restricted ones.

One entry per CDR3 protein, called by TCRdb with MiXCR from the reads. The sample has 250,000 to 400,000 distinct CDR3 sequences, 20% to 30% seen once; the top ten hold about 14%. This sequence originates from a human donor in good health (CMV status not recorded). Some clones in this sample may be carry-over from other donors' samples. The starting material was cultured PBMCs, obtained from culture after CMV antigen stimulation. V usage is TRBV7-2 and J usage is TRBJ1-5, with D possibly matching TRBD1 (6 bases). CDR3: CASSLAGANSNQPQHF. CDR3 nucleotide sequence: TGTGCCAGCAGCTTAGCGGGGGCTAATAGCAATCAGCCCCAGCATTTT.